These T cell receptor beta chains were read from a single sample in a study of identical twins. TCRdb re-called the 5' RACE reads through MiXCR, storing one row per CDR3 protein. Of about 690,000 distinct CDR3 sequences listed, 21% were seen once; the top ten hold 4% to 4.5%. The sample was also linked to a second study, of T cells expressing NK-cell markers.

The sequenced material came from PBMCs. The receptors stem from a woman between 18 and 30 years old in good health. Each CDR3 is given with its conserved first and last residue. The D gene is left open where the match is weak. Rows may omit the clone size; those that give it use once, few, many or a size class.

j_call: TRBJ2-1; clone_size: .; d_call: .; v_call: TRBV27; cdr3_aa: CASKFPQGSPLYNEQFF; cdr3_nt: TGTGCCAGCAAATTTCCACAGGGATCCCCCTTATACAATGAGCAGTTCTTC
j_call: TRBJ2-1; clone_size: .; d_call: TRBD1; v_call: TRBV6-5; cdr3_aa: CASSYRTGGVNEQFF; cdr3_nt: TGTGCCAGCAGTTACCGGACAGGGGGAGTGAATGAGCAGTTCTTC
j_call: TRBJ2-1; clone_size: few; d_call: TRBD2; v_call: TRBV20-1; cdr3_aa: CSASGVAGHSYNEQFF; cdr3_nt: TGCAGTGCTAGTGGGGTAGCGGGCCACTCATACAATGAGCAGTTCTTC
j_call: TRBJ2-1; clone_size: many; d_call: .; v_call: TRBV5-1; cdr3_aa: CASSLSDYNEQFF; cdr3_nt: TGCGCCAGCAGCTTGTCTGATTACAATGAGCAGTTCTTC
j_call: TRBJ2-5; clone_size: .; d_call: TRBD2; v_call: TRBV7-9; cdr3_aa: CASSSRTSETQYF; cdr3_nt: TGTGCCAGCAGCTCCCGGACTAGCGAGACCCAGTACTTC
j_call: TRBJ1-4; clone_size: .; d_call: .; v_call: TRBV6-5; cdr3_aa: CASSDSFPTNEKLFF; cdr3_nt: TGTGCCAGCAGTGACTCATTCCCAACTAATGAAAAACTGTTTTTT
j_call: TRBJ2-7; clone_size: .; d_call: .; v_call: TRBV4-3; cdr3_aa: CASSQPSTLSYEQYF; cdr3_nt: TGCGCCAGCAGCCAGCCGTCGACTTTGTCCTACGAGCAGTACTTC
j_call: TRBJ2-5; clone_size: .; d_call: .; v_call: TRBV20-1; cdr3_aa: CSARMGGQETQYF; cdr3_nt: TGCAGTGCTAGGATGGGCGGACAAGAGACCCAGTACTTC
j_call: TRBJ2-7; clone_size: many; d_call: .; v_call: TRBV12-3/TRBV12-4; cdr3_aa: CASSLSGGYYEQYF; cdr3_nt: TGTGCCAGCAGTTTAAGCGGTGGGTACTACGAGCAGTACTTC
j_call: TRBJ2-1; clone_size: .; d_call: .; v_call: TRBV27; cdr3_aa: CASRGPGEQFF; cdr3_nt: TGTGCCAGCAGGGGTCCCGGTGAGCAGTTCTTC
j_call: TRBJ2-4; clone_size: once; d_call: .; v_call: TRBV20-1; cdr3_aa: CSARVGELAKNIQYF; cdr3_nt: TGCAGTGCTAGAGTGGGGGAACTAGCCAAAAACATTCAGTACTTC
j_call: TRBJ2-2; clone_size: .; d_call: .; v_call: TRBV5-1; cdr3_aa: CASSLAGDYLFANTGELFF; cdr3_nt: TGCGCCAGCAGCTTGGCGGGGGATTACCTATTCGCGAACACCGGGGAGCTGTTTTTT
j_call: TRBJ2-5; clone_size: few; d_call: .; v_call: TRBV5-1; cdr3_aa: CASSFKGGQETQYF; cdr3_nt: TGCGCCAGCAGCTTCAAGGGGGGCCAAGAGACCCAGTACTTC
j_call: TRBJ2-3; clone_size: .; d_call: .; v_call: TRBV20-1; cdr3_aa: CSAREPARDSTDTQYF; cdr3_nt: TGCAGTGCTAGAGAGCCAGCGCGGGATAGCACAGATACGCAGTATTTT
j_call: TRBJ2-2; clone_size: .; d_call: TRBD2; v_call: TRBV6-1; cdr3_aa: CASRKAGTANTGELFF; cdr3_nt: TGTGCCAGCAGGAAAGCGGGGACGGCGAACACCGGGGAGCTGTTTTTT
j_call: TRBJ2-7; clone_size: few; d_call: .; v_call: TRBV6-5; cdr3_aa: CASSYTQGSYEQYF; cdr3_nt: TGTGCCAGCAGTTACACCCAGGGCTCCTACGAGCAGTACTTC
j_call: TRBJ1-3; clone_size: few; d_call: TRBD1; v_call: TRBV3-1; cdr3_aa: CASSLGTATGNTIYF; cdr3_nt: TGTGCCAGCAGCTTAGGGACAGCTACTGGAAACACCATATATTTT
j_call: TRBJ1-5; clone_size: few; d_call: .; v_call: TRBV5-6; cdr3_aa: CASSSGQLGNQPQHF; cdr3_nt: TGTGCCAGCAGCTCCGGACAGCTCGGCAATCAGCCCCAGCATTTT
j_call: TRBJ2-2; clone_size: .; d_call: TRBD2; v_call: TRBV3-1; cdr3_aa: CASKGSGTTNTGELFF; cdr3_nt: TGTGCCAGCAAGGGGTCCGGGACTACGAACACCGGGGAGCTGTTTTTT
j_call: TRBJ2-3; clone_size: .; d_call: TRBD2; v_call: TRBV10-3; cdr3_aa: CAINQREGDTQYF; cdr3_nt: TGTGCCATCAATCAGCGGGAGGGGGATACGCAGTATTTT
j_call: TRBJ2-2; clone_size: .; d_call: .; v_call: TRBV27; cdr3_aa: CASSFPETGELFF; cdr3_nt: TGTGCCAGCAGTTTCCCAGAGACGGGGGAGCTGTTTTTT
j_call: TRBJ2-7; clone_size: .; d_call: .; v_call: TRBV20-1; cdr3_aa: CSARYRSSYEQYF; cdr3_nt: TGCAGTGCTCGGTACAGGAGCTCCTACGAGCAGTACTTC
j_call: TRBJ2-3; clone_size: .; d_call: .; v_call: TRBV20-1; cdr3_aa: CSAWGGTDTQYF; cdr3_nt: TGCAGTGCTTGGGGTGGCACAGATACGCAGTATTTT
j_call: TRBJ2-7; clone_size: few; d_call: TRBD1; v_call: TRBV20-1; cdr3_aa: CSATGTGDYEQYF; cdr3_nt: TGCAGTGCTACCGGGACAGGCGACTACGAGCAGTACTTC
j_call: TRBJ2-1; clone_size: .; d_call: .; v_call: TRBV9; cdr3_aa: CASSPRGPFSYNEQFF; cdr3_nt: TGTGCCAGCAGCCCTCGAGGACCATTCTCCTACAATGAGCAGTTCTTC
j_call: TRBJ1-2; clone_size: many; d_call: TRBD1; v_call: TRBV12-3/TRBV12-4; cdr3_aa: CASRSGQGALVYTF; cdr3_nt: TGTGCCAGCAGGTCGGGACAGGGGGCGTTAGTCTACACCTTC
j_call: TRBJ2-1; clone_size: .; d_call: .; v_call: TRBV10-3; cdr3_aa: CAISGQTESSYNEQFF; cdr3_nt: TGTGCCATCAGTGGGCAGACGGAGAGCTCCTACAATGAGCAGTTCTTC